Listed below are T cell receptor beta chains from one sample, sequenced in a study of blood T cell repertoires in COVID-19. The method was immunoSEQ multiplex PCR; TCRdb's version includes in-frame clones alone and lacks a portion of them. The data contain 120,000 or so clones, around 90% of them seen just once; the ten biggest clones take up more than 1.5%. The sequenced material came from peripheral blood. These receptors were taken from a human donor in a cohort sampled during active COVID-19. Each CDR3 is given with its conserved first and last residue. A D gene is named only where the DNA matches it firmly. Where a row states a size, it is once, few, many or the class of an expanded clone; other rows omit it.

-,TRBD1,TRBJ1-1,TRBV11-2,TGTGCCAGCAGCTTAGTCGGGACAGGGCTAGGGGACACTGAAGCTTTCTTT,CASSLVGTGLGDTEAFF
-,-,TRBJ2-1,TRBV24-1,TGTGCCACCAGTGATTCCCTGGTCAGAGGCGATAGGGGCAATGAGCAGTTCTTC,CATSDSLVRGDRGNEQFF
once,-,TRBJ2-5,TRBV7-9,TGTGCCAGCAGCTCGGACAGAGCCCAAGAGACCCAGTACTTC,CASSSDRAQETQYF
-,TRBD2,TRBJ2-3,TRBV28,TGTGCCGCGGGGGGCTTCTCTGCAGATACGCAGTATTTT,CAAGGFSADTQYF
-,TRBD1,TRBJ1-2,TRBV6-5,TGTGCCAGCAGTTACTTTAGGGGGCCGTATGGCTACACCTTC,CASSYFRGPYGYTF
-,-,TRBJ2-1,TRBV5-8,TGTGCCAGCAGCTTGGGTACGGGAGCGGAATACAATGAGCAGTTCTTC,CASSLGTGAEYNEQFF
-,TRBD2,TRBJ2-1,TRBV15,TGTGCCACCAGCAGAATGTTGGGGCGGGAGGCCTACAATGAGCAGTTCTTC,CATSRMLGREAYNEQFF
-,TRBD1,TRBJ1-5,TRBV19,TGTGCCAGTACCACGACAGGGCCTCAGCCCCAGCATTTT,CASTTTGPQPQHF
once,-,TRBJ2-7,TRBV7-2,TGTGCCAGCAGCTTAAGGCGGCAGGGCTACGAGCAGTACTTC,CASSLRRQGYEQYF
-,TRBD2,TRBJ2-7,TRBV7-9,TGTGCCAGCAGACCCGCCAGCGGGAGGGACATAGACGAGCAGTACTTC,CASRPASGRDIDEQYF
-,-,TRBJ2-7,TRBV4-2,TGTGCCAGCAGCCAAGATGGCGGCTCTAGCTCCTACGAGCAGTACTTC,CASSQDGGSSSYEQYF
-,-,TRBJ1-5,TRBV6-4,TGTGCCAGCAGCTCCTTCGCAGATCAGCCCCAGCATTTT,CASSSFADQPQHF
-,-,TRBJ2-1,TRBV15,TGTGCCACCAGCAGAGATAAAGTGGAGGGAACGAGTGAGCAGTTCTTC,CATSRDKVEGTSEQFF
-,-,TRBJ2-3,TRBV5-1,TGCGCCAGCAGCGGGTGGGCGACATCTAGCACAGATACGCAGTATTTT,CASSGWATSSTDTQYF
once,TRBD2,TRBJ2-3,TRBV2,TGTGCCAGCACTAAGCGGGGGGAGGGGAGCCCAGATACGCAGTATTTT,CASTKRGEGSPDTQYF
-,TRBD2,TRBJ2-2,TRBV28,TGTGCCAGCAGACTCGGGGGGGCTGCCGGGGAGCTGTTTTTT,CASRLGGAAGELFF
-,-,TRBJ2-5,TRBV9,TGTGCCAGCAGCAGAGATGTACGGGAGACCCAGTACTTC,CASSRDVRETQYF
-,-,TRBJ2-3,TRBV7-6,TGTGCCAGCAGCCCCTTCGGAGGGTTAATCACAGATACGCAGTATTTT,CASSPFGGLITDTQYF
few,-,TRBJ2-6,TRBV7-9,TGTGCCAGCAGCTCAAGAGGCTCTGGGGCCAACGTCCTGACTTTC,CASSSRGSGANVLTF
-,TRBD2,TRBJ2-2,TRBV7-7,TGTGCTAGCAGCCCCACCGGGACTAGCGGGATGGGGGAGCTGTTTTTT,CASSPTGTSGMGELFF
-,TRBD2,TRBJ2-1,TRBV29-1,TGCAGCGTTGAGCCCTTAGCGGGTAATGAGCAGTTCTTC,CSVEPLAGNEQFF
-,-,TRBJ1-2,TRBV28,TGTGCCAGCAGTTCAGGCGGGCGGGCTAACTATGGCTACACCTTC,CASSSGGRANYGYTF
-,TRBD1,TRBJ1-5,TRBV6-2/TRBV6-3,TGTGCCAGCAGTTACCCCGGGACAGGGTTCTTGGATGGCAATCAGCCCCAGCATTTT,CASSYPGTGFLDGNQPQHF
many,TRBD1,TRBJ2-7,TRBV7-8,TGTGCCAGCAGCTTAGCTTCCCGGGACAGGGGGATCCACGAGCAGTACTTC,CASSLASRDRGIHEQYF
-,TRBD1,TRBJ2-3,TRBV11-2,TGTGCCAGCAGCGCCGGACAGGTCACAGATACGCAGTATTTT,CASSAGQVTDTQYF
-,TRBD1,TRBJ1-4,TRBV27,TGTGCCAGCAGTCCGCAGGGGGCCAAGGGGGAAAAACTGTTTTTT,CASSPQGAKGEKLFF
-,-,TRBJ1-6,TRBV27,TGTGCCAGCAGTTTGTCATTAGACATCCAGTCACCCCTCCACTTT,CASSLSLDIQSPLHF
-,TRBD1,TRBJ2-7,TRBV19,TGTGCCAGTAGTATAGATCCTGTTTCCGGACAGGGATACGAGCAGTACTTC,CASSIDPVSGQGYEQYF
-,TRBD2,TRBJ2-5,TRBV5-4,TGTGCCAGCAGCTTGGAAGCGGGAGCAGAGACCCAGTACTTC,CASSLEAGAETQYF
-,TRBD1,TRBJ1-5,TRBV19,TGTGCCAGTAGTATAGTAAGGGGGCCGGATCAGCCCCAGCATTTT,CASSIVRGPDQPQHF
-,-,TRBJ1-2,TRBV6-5,TGTGCCAGCAGTCCCGACGGGAACTATGGCTACACCTTC,CASSPDGNYGYTF
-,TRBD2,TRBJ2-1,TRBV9,TGTGCCAGCAGCGTGGGCGGGGGGCGAGATGAGCAGTTCTTC,CASSVGGGRDEQFF
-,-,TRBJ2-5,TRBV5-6,TGTGCCAGCAGCTTGGGACATAAACAAGAGACCCAGTACTTC,CASSLGHKQETQYF
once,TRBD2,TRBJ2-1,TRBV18,TGTGCCAGCTCACCACCTGAAAGCGGGGGGGCTCTGGGGAATGAGCAGTTCTTC,CASSPPESGGALGNEQFF
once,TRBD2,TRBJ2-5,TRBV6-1,TGTGCCAGCAGTGAATCGGGGGGTAGGATAGAGACCCAGTACTTC,CASSESGGRIETQYF
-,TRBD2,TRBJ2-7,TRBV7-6,TGTGCCAGCAGCTTAACTAGCGGGGGAGACGAGCAGTACTTC,CASSLTSGGDEQYF
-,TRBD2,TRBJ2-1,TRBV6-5,TGTGCCAGCATTAGCGGGAGGAGCTCCTACAATGAGCAGTTCTTC,CASISGRSSYNEQFF
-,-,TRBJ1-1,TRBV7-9,TGTGCCAGCAGCGACCAATCTATGGGGGGCACTGAAGCTTTCTTT,CASSDQSMGGTEAFF
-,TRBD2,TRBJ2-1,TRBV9,TGTGCCAGCAGCCCACGGACTAGTTACAATGAGCAGTTCTTC,CASSPRTSYNEQFF
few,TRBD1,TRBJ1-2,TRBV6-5,TGTGCCAGCAGTTACGGACAGGGGGTATCGCGTGGCTACACCTTC,CASSYGQGVSRGYTF
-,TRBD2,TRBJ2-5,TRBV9,TGTGCCAGCAGCGTAGGGGCGGGAGGGCCTACAGAGACCCAGTACTTC,CASSVGAGGPTETQYF
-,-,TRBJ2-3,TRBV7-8,TGTGCCAGCAGCTTAGTCGGCGGGGCAGGGTCAGATACGCAGTATTTT,CASSLVGGAGSDTQYF
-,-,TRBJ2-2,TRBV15,TGTGCCACCAGCGCCGTAAGTCGGGGCGGGGAGCTGTTTTTT,CATSAVSRGGELFF
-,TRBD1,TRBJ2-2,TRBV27,TGTGCCAGCAGTGAGGACAGGTACACCGGGGAGCTGTTTTTT,CASSEDRYTGELFF
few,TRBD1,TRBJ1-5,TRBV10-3,TGTGCCATCAGTGAGTCCCCGGACAGGGGAAATCAGCCCCAGCATTTT,CAISESPDRGNQPQHF
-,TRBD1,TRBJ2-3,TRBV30,TGTGCCTGGAGCGGGCTCCCCTCATCCGGGACAGGGGGATTCGGCACAGATACGCAGTATTTT,CAWSGLPSSGTGGFGTDTQYF
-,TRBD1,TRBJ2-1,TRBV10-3,TGTGCCATCAGTGAGGGGGCTGTAGGGGGCAGGGGTGAGCAGTTCTTC,CAISEGAVGGRGEQFF
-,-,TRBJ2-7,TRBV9,TGTGCCAGCTGGCCCCACTACAACACAGGTGAGCAGTACTTC,CASWPHYNTGEQYF
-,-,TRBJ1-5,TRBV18,TGTGCCAGCTCACCGGGGCAGTTTCAGCCCCAGCATTTT,CASSPGQFQPQHF
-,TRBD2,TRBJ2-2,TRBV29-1,TGCAGCGCCCGAATGGCGGGAGGGCCCGGGGAGCTGTTTTTT,CSARMAGGPGELFF
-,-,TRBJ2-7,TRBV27,TGTGCCAGCAGGGGGCAGGGCGGTCGCGAGCAGTACTTC,CASRGQGGREQYF
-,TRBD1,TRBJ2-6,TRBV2,TGTGCCAGCAGTGAGCTGACAGGGATCGCTGGGGCCAACGTCCTGACTTTC,CASSELTGIAGANVLTF
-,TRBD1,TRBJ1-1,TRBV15,TGTGCCACCAGCAGAGGAGGACAGGCCCACACTGAAGCTTTCTTT,CATSRGGQAHTEAFF
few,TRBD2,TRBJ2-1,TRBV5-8,TGTGCCAGCAACCCGGTAGCGGGAGTTCCGAATGAGCAGTTCTTC,CASNPVAGVPNEQFF
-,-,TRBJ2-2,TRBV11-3,TGTGCCAGCAGCTTTTATCCCGCAGGGCTGAACACCGGGGAGCTGTTTTTT,CASSFYPAGLNTGELFF
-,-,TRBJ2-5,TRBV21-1,TGTGCCAGCAGCAAAGGAATCCCTAGCGGATATCAAGAGACCCAGTACTTC,CASSKGIPSGYQETQYF
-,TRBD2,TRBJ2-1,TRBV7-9,TGTGCCAGCAGCCTAGGACTAGCGGAGAACAATGAGCAGTTCTTC,CASSLGLAENNEQFF
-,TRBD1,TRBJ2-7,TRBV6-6,TGTGCCAGCAGCCCCGGGACAGAGTACTACGAGCAGTACTTC,CASSPGTEYYEQYF
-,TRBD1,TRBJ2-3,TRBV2,TGTGCCAGCAGTAAGGGACAGGGAAACACAGATACGCAGTATTTT,CASSKGQGNTDTQYF